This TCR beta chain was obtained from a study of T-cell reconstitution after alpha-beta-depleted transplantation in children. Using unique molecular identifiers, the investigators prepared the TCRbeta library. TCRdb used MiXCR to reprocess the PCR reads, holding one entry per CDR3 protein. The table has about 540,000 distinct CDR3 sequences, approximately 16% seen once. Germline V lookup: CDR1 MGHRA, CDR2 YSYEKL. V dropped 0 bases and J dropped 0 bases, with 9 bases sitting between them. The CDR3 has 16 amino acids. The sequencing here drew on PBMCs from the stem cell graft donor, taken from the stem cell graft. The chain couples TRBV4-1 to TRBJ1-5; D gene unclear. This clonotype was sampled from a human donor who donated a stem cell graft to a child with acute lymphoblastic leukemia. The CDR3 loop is CASSQDRDYSNQPQHF. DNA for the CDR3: TGCGCCAGCAGCCAAGATAGGGATTATAGCAATCAGCCCCAGCATTTT.